This TCR beta chain was obtained from a study of blood T cell repertoires in COVID-19. The data were produced by immunoSEQ multiplex PCR, yet TCRdb's version contains in-frame clones alone and is incomplete. The sample contains some 120,000 clones, around nine tenths of which appear only once. Sequencing input: peripheral blood. The receptor was isolated from a woman aged 50 to 60 with acute or convalescent COVID-19.

CDR3 residues: CASSPSAGSLNEQFF. CDR3 DNA: TGTGCCAGCAGTCCCTCCGCCGGGTCGCTTAATGAGCAGTTCTTC. This chain connects TRBV6-2 or TRBV6-3 to TRBJ2-1; no firm D call. Germline lookup yields CDR1 MNHEY and CDR2 SVGEGT. Trimming stripped 5 bases from V and 7 bases from J, with 18 bases between. The CDR3 contains 15 residues.